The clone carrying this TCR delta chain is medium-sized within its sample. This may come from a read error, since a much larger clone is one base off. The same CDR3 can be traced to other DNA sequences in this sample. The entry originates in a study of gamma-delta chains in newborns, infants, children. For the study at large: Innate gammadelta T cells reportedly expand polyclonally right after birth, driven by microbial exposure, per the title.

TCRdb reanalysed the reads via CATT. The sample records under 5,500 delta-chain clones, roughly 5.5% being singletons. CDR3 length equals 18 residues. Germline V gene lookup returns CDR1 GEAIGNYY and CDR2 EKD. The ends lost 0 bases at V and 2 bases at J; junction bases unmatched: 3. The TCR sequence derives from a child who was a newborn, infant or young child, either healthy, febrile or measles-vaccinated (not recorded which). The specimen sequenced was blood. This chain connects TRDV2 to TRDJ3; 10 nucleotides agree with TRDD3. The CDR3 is CACDTVLGDTWDTRQMFF. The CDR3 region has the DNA TGTGCCTGTGACACCGTCCTGGGGGATACCTGGGACACCCGACAGATGTTTTTC.